This entry lists 21 T cell receptor beta chains sequenced from one sample in a study of OX40 agonist ivuxolimab in advanced cancers. Libraries were prepared by immunoSEQ multiplex PCR; TCRdb keeps only in-frame clonotypes and omits some of them. This sample has more than 40,000 clones, with approximately 81% found just once. The specimen was CD4+ or CD8+ T cells sorted from blood, collected in a trial of the OX40 agonist ivuxolimab. These receptors came from an adult with an advanced solid tumor such as melanoma, head and neck, liver or kidney cancer.

The V gene is TRBV15, the J gene TRBJ2-3; 8 bases line up with TRBD2. Germline V gives CDR1 LNHNV, CDR2 YYDKDF (reference sequence). J lost 0 bases, V lost 3 bases, and 8 bases had no gene match. The CDR3 loop spans 17 amino acids. CDR3 in amino acids: CATSRDRGGGSTDTQYF. The CDR3 bases are TGTGCCACCAGCAGGGATCGGGGGGGCGGCAGCACAGATACGCAGTATTTT.

This chain joins TRBV7-2 and TRBJ2-3, with 9 positions matching TRBD2. V shed 5 bases, J shed 0 bases, and the junction held 3 bases outside the gene matches. The CDR3 length is 15 residues. Germline V gives CDR1 SGHTA, CDR2 FQGNSA. Here the CDR3 DNA reads TGTGCCAGCAGCGGCGGACTAGCGAGCACAGATACGCAGTATTTT. Its protein product is CASSGGLASTDTQYF. Variable domain in full (rest from reference TRBV7-2 and TRBJ2-3): GAGVSQSPSNKVTEKGKDVELRCDPISGHTALYWYRQSLGQGLEFLIYFQGNSAPDKSGLPSDRFSAERTGGSVSTLTIQRTQQEDSAVYLCASSGGLASTDTQYFGPGTRLTVL.

The chain combines TRBV9 with TRBJ2-7, with TRBD2 identical over 8 bases. Trimming took 0 bases from V and 3 from J; bases not matched to a gene: 2. This CDR3 comprises 14 residues. The germline V gene encodes CDR1 SGDLS and CDR2 YYNGEE. The DNA for the CDR3 is TGTGCCAGCAGCGTAGGAAGCGGGAGCTACGAGCAGTACTTC. The encoded protein is CASSVGSGSYEQYF. Based on the CDR3 plus reference TRBV9 and TRBJ2-7, the full variable domain is DSGVTQTPKHLITATGQRVTLRCSPRSGDLSVYWYQQSLDQGLQFLIQYYNGEERAKGNILERFSAQQFPDLHSELNLSSLELGDSALYFCASSVGSGSYEQYFGPGTRLTVT.

The chain couples TRBV30 to TRBJ2-2; D uncertain. The V and J ends lost 1 base and 7 bases respectively, with 4 bases between them. The CDR3 spans 11 residues. Germline assignment: CDR1 GTSNPN and CDR2 SVGIG (reference sequence). CDR3 residues: CAWSAGGELFF. The CDR3 DNA reads as TGTGCCTGGAGTGCTGGCGGGGAGCTGTTTTTT.

This rearrangement joins TRBV7-8 to TRBJ2-3, with 7 bases matching TRBD2. This CDR3 region has 17 residues. The germline gives CDR1 SGHVS, CDR2 FQNEAQ. J gave up 4 bases and V 1 base, and 11 bases lay outside the gene matches. The CDR3 protein is CASSLVWAGVRSDTQYF. The CDR3 DNA is TGTGCCAGCAGCTTAGTGTGGGCGGGAGTTAGGTCAGATACGCAGTATTTT.

The chain recombines TRBV7-8 with TRBJ2-3; D remains unclear. CDR1 is SGHVS, CDR2 FQNEAQ, per germline. The CDR3 extends over 15 amino acids. Trimming pared 8 bases from V and 2 bases from J, leaving 17 bases between. This chain's CDR3 is CASSSLLVLTDTQYF. As DNA, the CDR3 is TGTGCCAGCTCCTCCCTTTTGGTACTCACAGATACGCAGTATTTT.

This clone was observed a handful of times. The rearrangement uses TRBV6-1 and TRBJ1-6, with unresolved D. The V end lost 8 bases, the J end lost 5 bases, and 10 bases lay between the germline ends. Germline lookup yields CDR1 MNHNS and CDR2 SASEGT. The CDR3 spans 13 residues. The CDR3 here is CASREFDNSPLHF. CDR3 sequence (DNA): TGTGCCAGCCGCGAGTTTGATAATTCACCCCTCCACTTT.

The chain employs TRBV10-3 and TRBJ2-5; 7 bases match TRBD2. With V trimmed by 0 bases and J by 0 bases, 7 bases remained unmatched. CDR1 and CDR2 (germline): ENHRY, SYGVKD. The CDR3 consists of 17 residues. The CDR3 here is CAISESGASGNQETQYF. CDR3 nucleotide sequence: TGTGCCATCAGTGAGTCAGGGGCTAGCGGAAACCAAGAGACCCAGTACTTC.

The V call is TRBV7-6, the J call TRBJ2-7; D not resolved. The CDR3 extends over 13 amino acids. The germline gives CDR1 SGHVS, CDR2 FNYEAQ. V lost 1 base and J lost 0, with 4 bases in between. CDR3 in DNA: TGTGCCAGCAGCTTAGGTGTCTCCTACGAGCAGTACTTC. Its translation: CASSLGVSYEQYF.

The J gene is TRBJ2-2, the V gene TRBV30, with D possibly matching TRBD1 (6 bases). The V and J ends lost 3 bases and 6 bases respectively, with 8 bases between them. Germline CDR1 reads GTSNPN; CDR2 reads SVGIG (reference sequence). The CDR3 runs to 12 residues. CDR3 in amino acids: CAWRKGAGELFF. CDR3 nucleotide sequence: TGTGCCTGGAGGAAGGGGGCCGGGGAGCTGTTTTTT.

The V and J genes are TRBV6-5 and TRBJ1-1; 9 positions match TRBD1. V was pared by 0 bases and J by 5 bases, with 4 bases of the junction left unmatched. Per germline, CDR1 MNHEY and CDR2 SVGAGI. The CDR3 covers 15 residues. The CDR3 is CASSYSRQGGTEAFF. The CDR3 DNA follows: TGTGCCAGCAGTTACTCAAGACAGGGGGGGACTGAAGCTTTCTTT.

This clone has only one observation. The V gene is TRBV29-1, the J gene TRBJ2-1, with D perhaps TRBD1 (6 bases). Germline CDR1 reads SQVTM; CDR2 reads ANQGSEA. V lost 6 bases to trimming and J lost 7 bases, with 13 bases between them. CDR3 length equals 12 residues. The CDR3 spells CSVGQPRNEQFF. CDR3 nucleotides: TGCAGCGTCGGACAGCCTAGGAATGAGCAGTTCTTC.

The chain has TRBV5-1 and TRBJ2-7; 7 nucleotides align to TRBD2. The CDR3 is 14 amino acids. The V gene's germline CDR1 is SGHRS and CDR2 YFSETQ. V gave up 2 bases and J gave up 7 bases; unmatched junction bases: 9. This chain's CDR3 is CASSFSSGAGEQYF. The CDR3, as DNA: TGCGCCAGCAGCTTTTCCTCCGGAGCGGGGGAGCAGTACTTC. The variable domain in full, with the rest retrieved from reference TRBV5-1 and TRBJ2-7, is KAGVTQTPRYLIKTRGQQVTLSCSPISGHRSVSWYQQTPGQGLQFLFEYFSETQRNKGNFPGRFSGRQFSNSRSEMNVSTLELGDSALYLCASSFSSGAGEQYFGPGTRLTVT.

This rearrangement joins TRBV7-2 to TRBJ1-1, with 7 positions matching TRBD1. The CDR3 runs 15 residues. Germline V gives CDR1 SGHTA, CDR2 FQGNSA. V was clipped by 5 bases and J by 1 base; unmatched bases: 7. The CDR3 is CASSPWTGSNTEAFF. The CDR3 DNA is TGTGCCAGCAGCCCTTGGACAGGATCGAACACTGAAGCTTTCTTT.

The CDR3 DNA follows: TGCGCCAGCAGCTTGGCACTAGGGGCTAGCAATGAGCAGTTCTTC. This codes for CASSLALGASNEQFF. The rearrangement links TRBV5-1 to TRBJ2-1; D may be TRBD1 or TRBD2 (5 bases each). Germline CDR1 reads SGHRS; CDR2 reads YFSETQ. With 0 bases removed from V and 6 bases from J, the gap between germline ends came to 13 bases. The CDR3 runs 15 residues.

The J gene is TRBJ1-4, the V gene TRBV9, with D hard to call. Germline CDR1 and CDR2: SGDLS and YYNGEE. The CDR3 contains 14 residues. V was cut by 3 bases and J by 8 bases, with 14 bases left in between. The CDR3 protein is CASSEPGDGEKLFF. CDR3 nucleotide sequence: TGTGCCAGCAGCGAGCCCGGGGATGGAGAAAAACTGTTTTTT. The whole variable domain, filled in from reference TRBV9 and TRBJ1-4, reads DSGVTQTPKHLITATGQRVTLRCSPRSGDLSVYWYQQSLDQGLQFLIQYYNGEERAKGNILERFSAQQFPDLHSELNLSSLELGDSALYFCASSEPGDGEKLFFGSGTQLSVL.

This rearrangement joins TRBV7-6 to TRBJ2-1, with D perhaps TRBD2 (6 bases). The CDR3 length is 17 residues. Germline V gene sequence: CDR1 SGHVS, CDR2 FNYEAQ. V was trimmed by 4 bases and J by 8 bases, leaving 24 bases between them. The CDR3 loop reads CASSSAINSRGTHEQFF. The CDR3, as DNA: TGTGCCAGCAGCTCCGCGATAAACTCGCGGGGCACGCATGAGCAGTTCTTC. The full variable domain, in which reference TRBV7-6 and TRBJ2-1 provide the parts outside the CDR3, is GAGVSQSPRYKVTKRGQDVALRCDPISGHVSLYWYRQALGQGPEFLTYFNYEAQQDKSGLPNDRFSAERPEGSISTLTIQRTEQRDSAMYRCASSSAINSRGTHEQFFGPGTRLTVL.

CDR3 in DNA: TGTGCCAGCAACTTCGGGATTAACAATGAGCAGTTCTTC. It encodes CASNFGINNEQFF. This chain joins TRBV27 and TRBJ2-1; weak D call: TRBD2 (5 bases). CDR3 length: 13 residues. Trimming left V 7 bases short and J 5 bases short, with 12 bases between. CDR1 is MNHEY and CDR2 is SMNVEV in the germline V gene (reference sequence).

V gene TRBV29-1 combines with J gene TRBJ1-1, with D unclear. CDR1 and CDR2 (germline): SQVTM, ANQGSEA. This CDR3 comprises 12 residues. V gave up 5 bases and J gave up 0 bases, with 7 bases separating them. CDR3 amino acids: CSVLQLNTEAFF. The CDR3, as DNA: TGCAGCGTTTTGCAGCTGAACACTGAAGCTTTCTTT.

By proportion, this clone is medium-sized. J is TRBJ2-5 and V is TRBV27, with 7 bases identical to TRBD2. The germline gives CDR1 MNHEY, CDR2 SMNVEV (reference sequence). The CDR3 covers 14 residues. V was clipped by 7 bases and J by 1 base; unmatched bases: 6. The CDR3 DNA sequence: TGTGCCAGCACTAGCGGAGGCCGCCAAGAGACCCAGTACTTC. Its translation: CASTSGGRQETQYF.

The V call is TRBV28, the J call TRBJ2-3; 8 bases agree with TRBD2. V lost 3 bases, J lost 6 bases, and 11 bases stayed unmatched. This CDR3 region has 16 residues. Germline CDR1 is MDHEN and CDR2 is SYDVKM. DNA for the CDR3: TGTGCCAGCAGTTTGATCCAGCGGGAGATGACGGATACGCAGTATTTT. This translates into CASSLIQREMTDTQYF. The variable domain in full, completed from reference TRBV28 and TRBJ2-3, reads DVKVTQSSRYLVKRTGEKVFLECVQDMDHENMFWYRQDPGLGLRLIYFSYDVKMKEKGDIPEGYSVSREKKERFSLILESASTNQTSMYLCASSLIQREMTDTQYFGPGTRLTVL.